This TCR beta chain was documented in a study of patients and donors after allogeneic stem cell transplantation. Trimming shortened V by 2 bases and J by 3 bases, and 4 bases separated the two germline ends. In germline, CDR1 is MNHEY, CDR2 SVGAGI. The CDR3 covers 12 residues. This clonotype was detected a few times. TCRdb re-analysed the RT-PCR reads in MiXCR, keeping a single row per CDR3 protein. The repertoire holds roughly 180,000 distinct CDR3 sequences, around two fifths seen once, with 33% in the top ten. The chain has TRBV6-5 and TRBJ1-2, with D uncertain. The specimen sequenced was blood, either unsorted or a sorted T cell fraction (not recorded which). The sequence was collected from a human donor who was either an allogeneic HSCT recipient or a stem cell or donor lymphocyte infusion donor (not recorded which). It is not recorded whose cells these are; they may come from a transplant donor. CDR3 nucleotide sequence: TGTGCCAGCAGTTACAGAGACTATGGCTACACCTTC. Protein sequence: CASSYRDYGYTF.